This entry lists 32 T cell receptor beta chains sequenced from one sample in a study of cytomegalovirus exposure and HLA in healthy donors. The PCR had 60 Vbeta and 13 Jbeta primers. Clones were sequenced by immunoSEQ multiplex PCR, and TCRdb holds only the in-frame ones, with some missing. This repertoire shows 100,000 to 150,000 clones, roughly 82% found once; its top ten account for under 5%. Material: PBMCs. The receptors stem from a male donor in good health and CMV-seropositive.

V usage is TRBV6-1 and J usage is TRBJ2-3; TRBD2 matches 7 bases. V was clipped by 9 bases and J by 0 bases; unmatched bases: 9. The germline V gene has CDR1 MNHNS and CDR2 SASEGT. The CDR3 covers 15 residues. The CDR3 DNA reads TGTGCCAGTTGGGGACGAGCGGGGAGCACAGATACGCAGTATTTT. Residues: CASWGRAGSTDTQYF.

V is TRBV10-3 and J is TRBJ1-1; 8 bases match TRBD1. The trim removed 10 bases at V and 6 bases at J, leaving 13 bases unmatched. CDR3 length: 14 residues. Germline CDR1 is ENHRY and CDR2 is SYGVKD. CDR3 sequence: CATRTGSAGAEAFF. In DNA form, the CDR3 reads TGTGCCACCCGGACAGGGTCCGCGGGGGCTGAAGCTTTCTTT.

The J gene is TRBJ1-4, the V gene TRBV2; D ambiguous. The V end lost 6 bases, the J end lost 8 bases, and 13 bases lay between the germline ends. The CDR3 is 13 amino acids. From germline, CDR1 is SNHLY and CDR2 FYNNEI. The CDR3 loop reads CASSRVSGEKLFF. The CDR3 nucleotides read TGTGCCAGCAGCCGGGTTAGTGGGGAAAAACTGTTTTTT.

This clone was counted only a few times. This chain connects TRBV4-2 to TRBJ2-7; D is perhaps TRBD2 (6 bases). The germline V gene encodes CDR1 LGHNA and CDR2 YNFKEQ. This CDR3 has 15 amino acids. The V gene lost 1 base and the J gene lost 2 bases, with 12 bases spanning the gap. The chain's CDR3 is CASSQAMASAYEQYF. As DNA, the CDR3 is TGTGCCAGCAGCCAAGCGATGGCTAGCGCCTACGAGCAGTACTTC.

The chain carries TRBV4-1 and TRBJ1-2, with 7 nucleotides matching TRBD1. The junction had 12 bases not matched to a gene; V was cut back by 0 bases and J by 8 bases. Germline CDR1 is MGHRA and CDR2 is YSYEKL. CDR3 length equals 16 residues. The CDR3 nucleotides read TGCGCCAGCAGCCAAGAAGGTAAAAGGACAGGATACGGCTACACCTTC. Its translation is CASSQEGKRTGYGYTF.

In DNA form, the CDR3 reads TGTGCCAGTACCCCGGGACTCCCGAGAACTGAAGCTTTCTTT. Its protein is CASTPGLPRTEAFF. V and J are TRBV19 and TRBJ1-1, with D perhaps TRBD1 (5 bases). This CDR3 region has 14 residues. Trimming pared 7 bases from V and 5 bases from J, leaving 17 bases between. Germline V gives CDR1 LNHDA, CDR2 SQIVND (reference sequence).

The CDR3 is CASSLRGGLNEQYF. CDR3 sequence (DNA): TGCGCCAGCAGCTTGAGGGGGGGGCTGAACGAGCAGTACTTC. This chain connects TRBV5-1 to TRBJ2-7; tentatively, D is TRBD2 (7 bases). The CDR3 is 14 residues long. Trimming left V 1 base short and J 5 bases short, with 13 bases between. Germline V gene sequence: CDR1 SGHRS, CDR2 YFSETQ.

V usage is TRBV18 and J usage is TRBJ2-6, with TRBD1 identical over 8 bases. CDR3 length: 19 residues. V lost 1 base and J lost 2; bases outside the gene matches: 10. Germline CDR1 and CDR2: KGHSH and LQKENI. The DNA for the CDR3 is TGTGCCAGCTCACCACTAGCGCAAAACAGGGGGACTGGGGCCAACGTCCTGACTTTC. Residues: CASSPLAQNRGTGANVLTF. The full variable domain, rest sourced from reference TRBV18 and TRBJ2-6, is NAGVMQNPRHLVRRRGQEARLRCSPMKGHSHVYWYRQLPEEGLKFMVYLQKENIIDESGMPKERFSAEFPKEGPSILRIQQVVRGDSAAYFCASSPLAQNRGTGANVLTFGAGSRLTVL.

V is TRBV19 and J is TRBJ2-2; possibly TRBD2 for D (7 bases). Germline-derived CDR1 and CDR2 are LNHDA and SQIVND (reference sequence). This CDR3 contains 16 residues. The V gene lost 0 bases and the J gene lost 5 bases, with 13 bases spanning the gap. The CDR3 DNA follows: TGTGCCAGTAGTATAGAAGGCGGGGGCTTAACCGGGGAGCTGTTTTTT. It is translated as CASSIEGGGLTGELFF.

CDR3 sequence: CASSYLGGQETQYF. The CDR3 coding sequence is TGTGCCAGCAGTTACTTGGGGGGGCAAGAGACCCAGTACTTC. The chain employs TRBV6-5 and TRBJ2-5, with 7 bases identical to TRBD2. With V trimmed by 1 base and J by 2 bases, 1 base remained unmatched. Germline V gives CDR1 MNHEY, CDR2 SVGAGI. The CDR3 runs 14 residues.

The chain carries TRBV6-5 and TRBJ2-7; possibly TRBD1 for D (5 bases). V was pared by 6 bases and J by 0 bases, with 9 bases between. The germline V gene encodes CDR1 MNHEY and CDR2 SVGAGI. This CDR3 region has 13 residues. The CDR3 DNA follows: TGTGCCAGCAGGCGCAGGGTCTCCTACGAGCAGTACTTC. Protein product: CASRRRVSYEQYF.

This chain joins TRBV19 and TRBJ2-7; 8 bases align to TRBD1. This CDR3 region has 15 residues. Per the germline V gene, CDR1 is LNHDA and CDR2 is SQIVND (reference sequence). V lost 5 bases and J lost 4; bases outside the gene matches: 10. The CDR3 here is CASSSPQGARYEQYF. Here the CDR3 DNA reads TGTGCCAGTAGTTCACCTCAGGGGGCTCGATACGAGCAGTACTTC.

The chain recombines TRBV5-1 with TRBJ2-3, with TRBD2 matching 9 bases. V trimming: 0 bases; J trimming: 0 bases; junction bases outside the gene matches: 5. CDR1 and CDR2 (germline): SGHRS, YFSETQ. The CDR3 sequence is 17 residues long. CDR3 protein: CASSLGLAGTSTDTQYF. The DNA for the CDR3 is TGCGCCAGCAGCTTGGGTCTAGCGGGAACTAGCACAGATACGCAGTATTTT.

The rearrangement joins TRBV5-1 to TRBJ2-3; 8 nucleotides match TRBD2. The ends lost 1 base at V and 3 bases at J; junction bases unmatched: 7. CDR3 size: 16 residues. Germline loops: CDR1 SGHRS, CDR2 YFSETQ. CDR3 coding DNA: TGCGCCAGCAGCTTGTTAGCGGGATTATCTACAGATACGCAGTATTTT. Its protein is CASSLLAGLSTDTQYF.

The chain recombines TRBV6-1 with TRBJ1-5; tentative D call: TRBD1 (5 bases). CDR1 and CDR2 from the germline V gene are MNHNS and SASEGT. This CDR3 spans 14 amino acids. The V end was cut by 6 bases, the J end by 1 base, with 10 bases between. This CDR3 is CASSLGGSNQPQHF. The CDR3 DNA follows: TGTGCCAGCAGCCTGGGGGGGAGCAATCAGCCCCAGCATTTT.

This rearrangement joins TRBV7-2 to TRBJ2-1; tentatively, D is TRBD2 (5 bases). With 5 bases removed from V and 0 bases from J, the gap between germline ends came to 11 bases. This CDR3 spans 15 amino acids. Germline loops: CDR1 SGHTA, CDR2 FQGNSA. DNA for the CDR3: TGTGCCAGCAGCCCCCGAGGGAGCTCCTACAATGAGCAGTTCTTC. Its translation is CASSPRGSSYNEQFF.

This chain joins TRBV4-2 and TRBJ2-2, with D possibly TRBD2 on 6 matching bases. This CDR3 comprises 16 residues. From germline, CDR1 is LGHNA and CDR2 YNFKEQ. Trimming pared 0 bases from V and 0 bases from J, leaving 8 bases between. DNA of the CDR3: TGTGCCAGCAGCCAAGAAGTAGCGGCGAACACCGGGGAGCTGTTTTTT. The encoded protein is CASSQEVAANTGELFF.

A word on this clone: One end of the junction varies from germline; a read error may be responsible. This rearrangement joins TRBV5-8 to TRBJ2-7; a weak D match, TRBD2 (5 bases). The CDR3 is 10 residues long. CDR1 and CDR2 from the germline V gene are SGHTS and YDEGEE. CDR3: CASSLEGANF. CDR3 DNA sequence: TGTGCCAGCAGCTTGGAGGGAGCGAACTTC.

The chain couples TRBV2 to TRBJ1-6, with D perhaps matching TRBD1 (6 bases). With 6 bases removed from V and 8 bases from J, the gap between germline ends came to 11 bases. Germline lookup yields CDR1 SNHLY and CDR2 FYNNEI. The CDR3 runs 13 residues. In nucleotides, the CDR3 is TGTGCCAGCAGCAGGGGATTAGATTCACCCCTCCACTTT. Its protein product is CASSRGLDSPLHF.

The chain joins TRBV28 to TRBJ1-2; 7 nucleotides match TRBD1. J was trimmed by 6 bases and V by 5 bases; bases with no gene match: 12. The germline gives CDR1 MDHEN, CDR2 SYDVKM. The length of the CDR3 is 15 residues. The CDR3 nucleotides are TGTGCCAGCAGTCCACCGACAGGGAATTTCGATGGCTACACCTTC. Its translation is CASSPPTGNFDGYTF.

The chain employs TRBV5-4 and TRBJ2-3; 13 nucleotides agree with TRBD2. CDR3 length: 16 residues. The ends lost 3 bases at V and 1 base at J; junction bases unmatched: 2. CDR1 is SGHNT, CDR2 YYREEE, per germline (reference sequence). DNA of the CDR3: TGTGCCAGCAGCTCAGGACTAGCGGGGGGCACAGATACGCAGTATTTT. This gives the protein CASSSGLAGGTDTQYF.

This clone occurred a few times. The chain combines TRBV6-6 with TRBJ2-5; maybe TRBD2 (5 bases). V was clipped by 2 bases and J by 5 bases, with 12 bases between them. CDR1 and CDR2 (germline): MNHNY, SVGAGI (reference sequence). The CDR3 has 14 amino acids. The CDR3 coding sequence is TGTGCCAGCAGTTACCAAAGGCCGGGGGAGACCCAGTACTTC. Translating it yields CASSYQRPGETQYF.

The chain is built from TRBV5-1 and TRBJ2-7, with 8 bases lining up with TRBD1. CDR1 is SGHRS and CDR2 is YFSETQ in the germline V gene. J lost 0 bases, V lost 4 bases, and 3 bases had no gene match. The CDR3 has 14 residues. CDR3 in DNA: TGCGCCAGCAGCACAGGGGGGAGCTCCTACGAGCAGTACTTC. Its translation is CASSTGGSSYEQYF.

This rearrangement joins TRBV4-1 to TRBJ2-7, with 10 bases fitting TRBD2. The CDR3 runs 16 residues. V was pared by 1 base and J by 7 bases, with 10 bases of the junction left unmatched. CDR1 and CDR2 (germline): MGHRA, YSYEKL. The CDR3 region has the DNA TGCGCCAGCAGCCAAGGGGGCCTAGCGGGGGTAGGTGAGCAGTACTTC. This translates into CASSQGGLAGVGEQYF.

V usage is TRBV6-1 and J usage is TRBJ1-2, with D maybe TRBD1 (6 bases). V gave up 6 bases and J gave up 3 bases, with 14 bases separating them. The CDR3 runs to 14 residues. The germline CDR1 and CDR2 sequences are MNHNS and SASEGT. Written as DNA, the CDR3 is TGTGCCAGCAGGCCCGGGGGGGCTTACTATGGCTACACCTTC. Translation: CASRPGGAYYGYTF.

The rearrangement links TRBV19 to TRBJ1-3; unclear D gene. The V gene lost 6 bases and the J gene lost 3 bases, with 15 bases spanning the gap. Germline V gene data show CDR1 as LNHDA and CDR2 as SQIVND (reference sequence). The CDR3 totals 15 residues. In DNA, the CDR3 is TGTGCCAGTAGCTTGTCCGGCGGGTTTGGAAACACCATATATTTT. Residues: CASSLSGGFGNTIYF.

This chain's CDR3 is CASSFFGGVGNTIYF. CDR3 nucleotides: TGTGCCAGCAGCTTTTTTGGAGGGGTAGGAAACACCATATATTTT. The J gene is TRBJ1-3, the V gene TRBV7-2, with D maybe TRBD1 (5 bases). V dropped 3 bases and J dropped 4 bases, with 13 bases sitting between them. Germline assignment: CDR1 SGHTA and CDR2 FQGNSA. This CDR3 spans 15 amino acids.

J is TRBJ2-5 and V is TRBV5-6; D possibly corresponds to TRBD1 (5 bases). Gene TRBJ2-7 matches the end of the DNA better, so the J call may be wrong. The germline gives CDR1 SGHDT, CDR2 YYEEEE. The CDR3 is made up of 16 amino acids. This CDR3 is CASSLPMEGVTYEQYF. The CDR3 region has the DNA TGTGCCAGCAGCTTGCCCATGGAAGGGGTTACCTACGAGCAGTACTTC.

J is TRBJ2-7 and V is TRBV27, with TRBD1 as a possible D gene (6 bases). The CDR3 sequence is 16 residues long. The germline V and J ends were trimmed by 5 bases and 3 bases, with 20 bases remaining between them. The germline V gene encodes CDR1 MNHEY and CDR2 SMNVEV (reference sequence). In DNA form, the CDR3 reads TGTGCCAGCAGTCCCCTAGGGGGACAAGTAGTCTACGAGCAGTACTTC. Amino acids: CASSPLGGQVVYEQYF.

This clone was seen a few times. J is TRBJ1-2 and V is TRBV27; D remains unclear. V was trimmed by 2 bases and J by 6 bases, leaving 7 bases between them. CDR1 is MNHEY and CDR2 is SMNVEV in the germline V gene (reference sequence). This CDR3 comprises 12 residues. The DNA of the CDR3 is TGTGCCAGCAGTTTAAAGGAGGATGGCTACACCTTC. Amino acid sequence: CASSLKEDGYTF.

This clone was recorded a few times. The chain joins TRBV7-9 to TRBJ1-3; perhaps TRBD1 as D (5 bases). This CDR3 comprises 18 residues. In germline, CDR1 is SEHNR, CDR2 FQNEAQ (reference sequence). V was shortened by 5 bases and J by 0 bases, with 20 bases between the two germline ends. The CDR3 sequence is CASSPVSAGPFSGNTIYF. The CDR3 DNA reads TGTGCCAGCAGCCCGGTCAGTGCAGGGCCCTTCTCTGGAAACACCATATATTTT. Full variable domain (missing parts from reference TRBV7-9 and TRBJ1-3): DTGVSQNPRHKITKRGQNVTFRCDPISEHNRLYWYRQTLGQGPEFLTYFQNEAQLEKSRLLSDRFSAERPKGSFSTLEIQRTEQGDSAMYLCASSPVSAGPFSGNTIYFGEGSWLTVV.

V gene TRBV6-1 combines with J gene TRBJ1-5; 10 bases line up with TRBD1. J was trimmed by 4 bases and V by 6 bases; bases with no gene match: 6. Germline V gives CDR1 MNHNS, CDR2 SASEGT. The CDR3 is made up of 15 amino acids. The CDR3 loop is CASSDRTGGNQPQHF. CDR3 in DNA: TGTGCCAGCAGCGATCGGACAGGGGGAAATCAGCCCCAGCATTTT.